This T cell receptor beta chain was found in a study of human T cells and chemical hapten exposure. TCRdb ran MiXCR on the RACE reads and lists one entry per CDR3 protein. The repertoire has about 190,000 distinct CDR3 sequences, around a quarter of them found once; the top ten carry under 2.5%. As for time point: patch test 3, about 24 weeks after DPC sensitization. Treatment in this sample: therapeutic diphenylcyclopropenone sensitization with weekly scalp DPC. The sequencing here drew on whole blood, taken in connection with sensitization to the hapten diphenylcyclopropenone (DPC). The sequence came from a woman in her forties with alopecia areata. Some clones in this sample may be carry-over from other donors' samples.

CDR3 region: CASSVGTLREETQYF. For the CDR3, the DNA is TGTGCCAGCAGCGTCGGGACCCTCCGGGAAGAGACCCAGTACTTC. J is TRBJ2-5 and V is TRBV7-2; either TRBD1 or TRBD2 may supply D (5 bases each). Germline V gene lookup returns CDR1 SGHTA and CDR2 FQGNSA. The CDR3 is 15 amino acids. Trimming removed 5 bases from V and 3 bases from J, with 16 bases in between.